This T cell receptor beta chain was sequenced in a study of control samples from healthy donors and cancer patients. Clones were sequenced by immunoSEQ multiplex PCR, and TCRdb holds only the in-frame ones, with some missing. The sample lists some 150,000 clones, roughly 94% seen once, with under 15% in the top ten. Deletions cut 6 bases from V and 3 bases from J, with 13 bases between. CDR3 size: 14 residues. Germline values: CDR1 SGDLS, CDR2 YYNGEE. The source material was blood. The receptor's source is a man aged 40-49 years in good health. The chain employs TRBV9 and TRBJ1-5, with D perhaps TRBD1 (5 bases). DNA for the CDR3: TGTGCCAGCACCCGTGGGGGGTACAATCAGCCCCAGCATTTT. The encoded protein is CASTRGGYNQPQHF.